This section outlines one T cell receptor beta chain sequence together with its context. What it binds is not known. This sample was taken from a study of identifying expanded T cells in peripheral blood. General study points: Across healthy donors, higher total template counts meant significantly greater approximately two-week count variance. Technical replicates showed roughly 1.2 changed clones; approximately two weeks roughly 16; four weeks 19.

The table came from immunoSEQ multiplex PCR; TCRdb's copy has only in-frame clones and leaves some out. The sample records around 100,000 clones, approximately 90% being singletons. CDR1 is SQVTM, CDR2 ANQGSEA, per germline. The CDR3 sequence is 14 residues long. V lost 3 bases to trimming and J lost 2 bases; unmatched junction nucleotides: 4. This receptor was obtained from a person aged 18 to 70 in good health. What was sequenced was blood. This rearrangement joins TRBV29-1 to TRBJ2-3, with 8 bases lining up with TRBD1. CDR3 nucleotides: TGCAGCGTTGACCGGGACAGGCTCACAGATACGCAGTATTTT. As protein: CSVDRDRLTDTQYF.